Each of the 21 T cell receptor beta chains below was sequenced from the same sample in a study of cytomegalovirus exposure and HLA in healthy donors (dated 2017 in TCRdb). The library was generated by the immunoSEQ multiplex PCR assay. Entries here come from immuneACCESS through TCRdb and include only in-frame sequences with V and J called. Some clones fail to appear in such tables; in the studies checked, an unresolved V gene covers under half of the shortfall, and the cause of the remainder is unknown. The sample includes some 49,000 clones, with approximately 90% observed a single time. Over 1.1% of the sample is held by the ten biggest clonotypes. Sequenced: PBMCs. All receptors come from a man between 18 and 35 years old in good health and CMV-seronegative.

The CDR3 DNA sequence: TGTGCCAGCAGCTTAGGCCTCCAGCGGGGACTCACAGATACGCAGTATTTT. It encodes CASSLGLQRGLTDTQYF. V is TRBV7-6 and J is TRBJ2-3, with 7 bases that match TRBD2. Germline CDR1 is SGHVS and CDR2 is FNYEAQ. The CDR3 consists of 17 residues. J lost 2 bases, V lost 1 base, and 9 bases had no gene match.

This clone was found a few times. The chain employs TRBV11-1 and TRBJ2-7, with TRBD1 matching over 9 bases. This CDR3 spans 13 amino acids. The germline V gene has CDR1 SGHAT and CDR2 FQDESV (reference sequence). V gave up 5 bases and J gave up 4 bases; unmatched junction bases: 3. The CDR3 loop is CASSRDRVYEQYF. The CDR3 DNA is TGTGCCAGCAGCAGGGACAGGGTATACGAGCAGTACTTC.

This clone is a singleton in its sample. The rearrangement joins TRBV15 to TRBJ2-7, with 8 bases matching TRBD2. The trim removed 3 bases at V and 0 bases at J, leaving 7 bases unmatched. This CDR3 has 16 amino acids. The germline gives CDR1 LNHNV, CDR2 YYDKDF (reference sequence). CDR3 coding DNA: TGTGCCACCAGCAGGGGTGGCGGGAGGAGCTCCTACGAGCAGTACTTC. Protein product: CATSRGGGRSSYEQYF. Drawing the rest from reference TRBV15 and TRBJ2-7, the complete variable domain is DAMVIQNPRYQVTQFGKPVTLSCSQTLNHNVMYWYQQKSSQAPKLLFHYYDKDFNNEADTPDNFQSRRPNTSFCFLDIRSPGLGDTAMYLCATSRGGGRSSYEQYFGPGTRLTVT.

DNA of the CDR3: TGTGCCAGCAGCCCAGAAAGGCTTAGGGGGGGGACGCAGTATTTT. Translated, it gives CASSPERLRGGTQYF. The chain has TRBV5-4 and TRBJ2-3, with D perhaps matching TRBD2 (7 bases). V dropped 4 bases and J dropped 9 bases, with 21 bases sitting between them. The CDR3 consists of 15 residues. CDR1 and CDR2 from the germline V gene are SGHNT and YYREEE (reference sequence).

J is TRBJ1-2 and V is TRBV9; TRBD1 aligns across 7 bases. CDR3 length: 13 residues. The germline V gene has CDR1 SGDLS and CDR2 YYNGEE. The J segment lost 8 bases and the V segment lost 4 bases, leaving 8 bases of the junction unmatched. The CDR3 DNA sequence: TGTGCCAGCAGCCCCCCGACAGGGAGAGGCTACACCTTC. Its protein product is CASSPPTGRGYTF.

This chain joins TRBV27 and TRBJ2-1; 12 bases map to TRBD2. With 7 bases clipped from V and 0 bases from J, the junction kept 7 bases outside the gene matches. This CDR3 contains 17 residues. The germline CDR1 and CDR2 sequences are MNHEY and SMNVEV (reference sequence). The DNA of the CDR3 is TGTGCCAGCACCAGACTAGCGGGAGATTCCTCCTACAATGAGCAGTTCTTC. Amino acid sequence: CASTRLAGDSSYNEQFF.

The chain employs TRBV6-6 and TRBJ2-5; unclear D gene. The CDR3 runs 13 residues. Trimming pared 2 bases from V and 5 bases from J, leaving 9 bases between. Germline CDR1 MNHNY, CDR2 SVGAGI (reference sequence). The CDR3 DNA reads TGTGCCAGCAGTTACGATCCAGGCGAGACCCAGTACTTC. It specifies CASSYDPGETQYF.

V and J are TRBV6-1 and TRBJ2-5, with 8 bases matching TRBD1. The ends lost 4 bases at V and 5 bases at J; junction bases unmatched: 9. The CDR3 runs 15 residues. Germline CDR1 reads MNHNS; CDR2 reads SASEGT. The CDR3 loop reads CASSARTGSGETQYF. In nucleotides, the CDR3 is TGTGCCAGCAGTGCTAGGACAGGGTCCGGGGAGACCCAGTACTTC.

This clone came up once. This sequence joins TRBV6-5 and TRBJ1-3, with TRBD1 matching 12 bases. The J segment lost 5 bases and the V segment lost 6 bases, leaving 5 bases of the junction unmatched. This CDR3 has 15 residues. CDR1 and CDR2 (germline): MNHEY, SVGAGI. CDR3 residues: CASSLGQGARNTIYF. DNA for the CDR3: TGTGCCAGCAGCCTGGGACAGGGGGCTAGAAACACCATATATTTT.

The chain employs TRBV6-6 and TRBJ2-1; 10 bases match TRBD2. J was trimmed by 9 bases and V by 5 bases; bases with no gene match: 13. Germline V lookup: CDR1 MNHNY, CDR2 SVGAGI (reference sequence). The CDR3 has 16 residues. This CDR3 reads CASSTTSGSPVSEQFF. The CDR3 nucleotides are TGTGCCAGCAGTACGACTAGCGGGTCTCCCGTTTCTGAGCAGTTCTTC.

The rearrangement links TRBV7-9 to TRBJ2-3, with 9 bases lining up with TRBD1. CDR1 and CDR2 (germline): SEHNR, FQNEAQ (reference sequence). This CDR3 has 13 amino acids. V was pared by 5 bases and J by 11 bases, with 8 bases of the junction left unmatched. The CDR3 nucleotides read TGTGCCAGCAGCACCGCAAGGGACAGGGAGCAGTATTTT. It is translated as CASSTARDREQYF.

This clone has only one observation. V gene TRBV30 combines with J gene TRBJ2-7; a possible D gene is TRBD1 (6 bases). V was cut by 4 bases and J by 0 bases, with 16 bases left in between. This CDR3 is 15 amino acids long. Germline values: CDR1 GTSNPN, CDR2 SVGIG (reference sequence). The CDR3 is CAWTQGRRNSYEQYF. The CDR3 DNA reads as TGTGCCTGGACCCAGGGGCGGAGAAACTCCTACGAGCAGTACTTC. The full variable domain, with the rest looked up from reference TRBV30 and TRBJ2-7, is SQTIHQWPATLVQPVGSPLSLECTVEGTSNPNLYWYRQAAGRGLQLLFYSVGIGQISSEVPQNLSASRPQDRQFILSSKKLLLSDSGFYLCAWTQGRRNSYEQYFGPGTRLTVT.

The V gene is TRBV10-2, the J gene TRBJ2-7; weak D call: TRBD2 (6 bases). V lost 6 bases and J 2 bases, leaving 11 bases between the germline ends. The CDR3 sequence is 13 residues long. From germline, CDR1 is WSHSY and CDR2 SAAADI. The CDR3 loop is CASRGDLPYEQYF. DNA of the CDR3: TGCGCCAGCAGGGGGGACTTACCCTACGAGCAGTACTTC.

The genes are TRBV9 and TRBJ2-5, with 9 positions matching TRBD2. The J segment lost 3 bases and the V segment lost 2 bases, leaving 2 bases of the junction unmatched. The CDR3 is 14 amino acids. Germline CDR1 and CDR2: SGDLS and YYNGEE. The CDR3 sequence is CASSVSSGKETQYF. The DNA for the CDR3 is TGTGCCAGCAGCGTGTCTAGCGGGAAAGAGACCCAGTACTTC. Based on the CDR3 plus reference TRBV9 and TRBJ2-5, the full variable domain is DSGVTQTPKHLITATGQRVTLRCSPRSGDLSVYWYQQSLDQGLQFLIQYYNGEERAKGNILERFSAQQFPDLHSELNLSSLELGDSALYFCASSVSSGKETQYFGPGTRLLVL.

This chain joins TRBV9 and TRBJ2-1, with 7 nucleotides matching TRBD2. Germline values: CDR1 SGDLS, CDR2 YYNGEE. The CDR3 runs to 14 residues. J was trimmed by 10 bases and V by 0 bases; bases with no gene match: 7. CDR3 protein: CASSVAGAGKEQFF. CDR3 in DNA: TGTGCCAGCAGCGTAGCAGGAGCGGGAAAGGAGCAGTTCTTC.

The chain is built from TRBV7-2 and TRBJ2-7; D might be TRBD1 (6 bases). Per the germline V gene, CDR1 is SGHTA and CDR2 is FQGNSA. The V end was cut by 1 base, the J end by 2 bases, with 12 bases between. This CDR3 spans 15 amino acids. The CDR3 loop is CASSLVGSGAYEQYF. For the CDR3, the DNA is TGTGCCAGCAGCTTAGTAGGGTCAGGGGCCTACGAGCAGTACTTC.

This chain uses TRBV6-5 with TRBJ2-1; 9 positions agree with TRBD2. V dropped 6 bases and J dropped 11; count of bases not matched to a gene: 11. The length of the CDR3 is 14 residues. CDR1 and CDR2 (germline): MNHEY, SVGAGI. CDR3 sequence (DNA): TGTGCCAGCAGGGGGGCGGGAGGGAATCTACAGCAGTTCTTC. This codes for CASRGAGGNLQQFF.

CDR3 sequence reads: CASSQLTSNTEAFF. In DNA form, the CDR3 reads TGCGCCAGCAGCCAACTTACATCGAACACTGAAGCTTTCTTT. The chain joins TRBV4-1 to TRBJ1-1; unclear D gene. CDR1 and CDR2 from the germline V gene are MGHRA and YSYEKL. The length of the CDR3 is 14 residues. Trimming shortened V by 2 bases and J by 1 base, and 8 bases separated the two germline ends.

The CDR3 region is CASSVTTGRYEQYF. CDR3 nucleotides: TGTGCCAGCAGCGTAACGACTGGAAGATACGAGCAGTACTTC. The chain couples TRBV7-8 to TRBJ2-7; D call uncertain. V was pared by 5 bases and J by 4 bases, with 15 bases between. The CDR3 consists of 14 residues. CDR1 and CDR2 from the germline V gene are SGHVS and FQNEAQ.

This chain joins TRBV5-4 and TRBJ2-1; no reliable D call. Germline V gives CDR1 SGHNT, CDR2 YYREEE (reference sequence). Trimming took 4 bases from V and 5 from J, leaving 13 bases between them. The CDR3 extends over 14 amino acids. As DNA, the CDR3 is TGTGCCAGCAGCCTTGGCCCCTCAGACAATGAGCAGTTCTTC. This sequence encodes CASSLGPSDNEQFF.

The chain has TRBV6-5 and TRBJ1-5; 8 bases line up with TRBD1. CDR1 and CDR2 (germline): MNHEY, SVGAGI. CDR3 length: 14 residues. Trimming took 5 bases from V and 5 from J; bases not matched to a gene: 5. CDR3 DNA sequence: TGTGCCAGCAGTAGCTTGGACAGGGATCAGCCCCAGCATTTT. Translating gives CASSSLDRDQPQHF.